This passage covers 28 T cell receptor beta chains from one sample sequenced in a study of neoadjuvant anti-PD-1 for oral cavity cancer. The time point is: after neoadjuvant nivolumab, at surgical resection. Measured with immunoSEQ multiplex PCR; TCRdb has only the in-frame clones, and not every one. The sample yields under 6,000 clones, roughly 53% seen once. Specimen: tumor tissue, collected after nivolumab (anti-PD-1) treatment. All receptors come from a person between 35 and 79 years old with oral cavity squamous cell carcinoma.

The chain recombines TRBV15 with TRBJ2-1; a weak D match, TRBD2 (5 bases). V lost 3 bases to trimming and J lost 0 bases, with 12 bases between them. The CDR3 loop spans 16 amino acids. Per the germline V gene, CDR1 is LNHNV and CDR2 is YYDKDF (reference sequence). The CDR3 sequence: CATSRASGGSYNEQFF. CDR3 bases: TGTGCCACCAGCAGGGCCTCAGGAGGCTCCTACAATGAGCAGTTCTTC.

The chain carries TRBV21-1 and TRBJ1-6; the table names TRBD1, a call not compared with the DNA. TRBV21-1 constitutes a pseudogene. This CDR3 is 17 amino acids long. CDR3 loop: CASSRRQGKRHNSPLHF. As DNA, the CDR3 is TGTGCCAGCAGCAGGAGACAGGGTAAGAGGCATAATTCACCCCTCCACTTT.

This clone was seen once. The chain joins TRBV21-1 to TRBJ2-1. TRBV21-1 is assigned pseudogene status. The CDR3 length is 16 residues. The CDR3: CASSTSRAAVYNEQFF. CDR3 in DNA: TGTGCCAGCAGCACCTCTCGGGCCGCCGTCTACAATGAGCAGTTCTTC.

This chain uses TRBV6-5 with TRBJ2-7; 10 positions match TRBD1. CDR1 is MNHEY, CDR2 SVGAGI, per germline. Losses at the gene ends were 10 bases for V and 3 bases for J; bases not matched to a gene: 6. The CDR3 loop spans 13 amino acids. CDR3 in amino acids: CATKDRGGYEQYF. CDR3 DNA: TGTGCCACCAAGGACAGGGGGGGCTACGAGCAGTACTTC.

The V and J genes are TRBV6-4 and TRBJ1-1, with no clear D. The CDR3 spans 14 residues. V gave up 6 bases and J gave up 3 bases, with 14 bases separating them. In germline, CDR1 is MRHNA, CDR2 SNTAGT. CDR3 amino acids: CASRTSGRDTEAFF. The CDR3 DNA is TGTGCCAGCAGGACCTCTGGGAGGGACACTGAAGCTTTCTTT.

This clone occurred a few times. The chain recombines TRBV5-1 with TRBJ2-2; D uncertain. This CDR3 is 13 amino acids long. Per the germline V gene, CDR1 is SGHRS and CDR2 is YFSETQ. V dropped 2 bases and J dropped 2 bases, with 4 bases sitting between them. DNA for the CDR3: TGCGCCAGCAGCTTAACAAACACCGGGGAGCTGTTTTTT. This encodes CASSLTNTGELFF.

The rearrangement joins TRBV27 to TRBJ2-2, with TRBD2 matching over 9 bases. The CDR3 has 16 residues. Unmatched junction bases numbered 8, after V lost 3 bases and J lost 6 bases. Germline V gene data show CDR1 as MNHEY and CDR2 as SMNVEV (reference sequence). Written as DNA, the CDR3 is TGTGCCAGCAGTTTGCGGCTAGCGGGATGGGCCGGGGAGCTGTTTTTT. Translated: CASSLRLAGWAGELFF.

This clone was seen a few times. This chain uses TRBV7-6 with TRBJ2-7; no definite D call. This CDR3 comprises 14 residues. Looked up from germline, CDR1 is SGHVS and CDR2 is FNYEAQ. The ends were cut back, 4 bases at V and 7 bases at J, with 17 bases in the middle. The CDR3 here is CASSSQGSLREQYF. The CDR3 bases are TGTGCCAGCAGCTCCCAAGGGTCTCTGCGAGAGCAGTACTTC.

This clone was counted only a few times. The chain's CDR3 is CSVLTGTYEQYF. CDR3 DNA sequence: TGCAGCGTCCTTACAGGGACATACGAGCAGTACTTC. The chain uses TRBV29-1 and TRBJ2-7; the D gene is possibly TRBD1 (6 bases). V shed 6 bases and J shed 4 bases, with 13 bases lying between them. From germline, CDR1 is SQVTM and CDR2 ANQGSEA. This CDR3 comprises 12 residues.

V gene TRBV5-8 combines with J gene TRBJ1-1; tentative D call: TRBD1 (5 bases). CDR3 length: 15 amino acids. Trimming removed 3 bases from V and 0 bases from J, with 12 bases in between. CDR1 is SGHTS, CDR2 YDEGEE, per germline. The CDR3, as DNA: TGTGCCAGCAGCTGGGGACGGCTCCTGAACACTGAAGCTTTCTTT. Translation gives CASSWGRLLNTEAFF.

This clone was seen only a few times. The chain is built from TRBV6-5 and TRBJ2-2, with D possibly being TRBD1 (5 bases). In germline, CDR1 is MNHEY, CDR2 SVGAGI. The CDR3 spans 14 residues. The V and J ends lost 4 bases and 1 base respectively, with 7 bases between them. Here the CDR3 DNA reads TGTGCCAGCAGTTCTACAGGGAACACCGGGGAGCTGTTTTTT. This translates into CASSSTGNTGELFF.

This chain links TRBV2 with TRBJ2-5, with D possibly matching TRBD2 (5 bases). The CDR3 is made up of 15 amino acids. Germline CDR1 is SNHLY and CDR2 is FYNNEI. V shed 6 bases and J shed 3 bases, with 17 bases lying between them. The CDR3 DNA is TGTGCCAGCAGGACCTGGCAGCCCGGGAAAGAGACCCAGTACTTC. Its protein product is CASRTWQPGKETQYF. The full variable domain, in which reference TRBV2 and TRBJ2-5 provide the parts outside the CDR3, is EPEVTQTPSHQVTQMGQEVILRCVPISNHLYFYWYRQILGQKVEFLVSFYNNEISEKSEIFDDQFSVERPDGSNFTLKIRSTKLEDSAMYFCASRTWQPGKETQYFGPGTRLLVL.

This clone counts as medium-sized (0.01 to 0.1%). V and J are TRBV28 and TRBJ2-5, with D perhaps matching TRBD2 (5 bases). The CDR3 consists of 15 residues. Germline V gene sequence: CDR1 MDHEN, CDR2 SYDVKM. Trimming removed 3 bases at V and 2 bases at J, with 13 bases between. CDR3 nucleotide sequence: TGTGCCAGCAGTTTTGCGGGCGAGAGTCAAGAGACCCAGTACTTC. This gives the protein CASSFAGESQETQYF.

By share, this clone ranks as large. This sequence joins TRBV2 and TRBJ2-2, with TRBD2 identical over 14 bases. Germline values: CDR1 SNHLY, CDR2 FYNNEI. The CDR3 length is 15 residues. V gave up 6 bases and J gave up 5 bases; unmatched junction bases: 2. The DNA of the CDR3 is TGTGCCAGCAGGGGACTAGCGGGAGTTACCGGGGAGCTGTTTTTT. Its protein is CASRGLAGVTGELFF.

The count of this clone is one. The chain couples TRBV5-4 to TRBJ1-1; D is unclear. Germline CDR1 and CDR2: SGHNT and YYREEE (reference sequence). Trimming cost V 1 base and J 0 bases, with 10 bases left between them. The CDR3 has 15 amino acids. The CDR3 DNA is TGTGCCAGCAGCTTGCGGGAGGCAATGAACACTGAAGCTTTCTTT. It specifies CASSLREAMNTEAFF.

The chain carries TRBV28 and TRBJ2-7; 9 bases line up with TRBD1. The CDR3 covers 14 residues. J lost 6 bases, V lost 6 bases, and 9 bases had no gene match. CDR1 and CDR2 from the germline V gene are MDHEN and SYDVKM. CDR3 sequence reads: CASSLRDRVGEQYF. Written as DNA, the CDR3 is TGTGCCAGCAGCCTCCGGGACAGGGTCGGCGAGCAGTACTTC.

The chain links TRBV7-6 to TRBJ2-3, with 12 nucleotides matching TRBD2. This CDR3 is 16 amino acids long. Germline V gives CDR1 SGHVS, CDR2 FNYEAQ. V trimming: 4 bases; J trimming: 6 bases; junction bases outside the gene matches: 8. The CDR3: CASSSLLAGGQDTQYF. CDR3 DNA sequence: TGTGCCAGCAGCTCCCTCCTAGCGGGGGGGCAGGATACGCAGTATTTT.

The V and J genes are TRBV25-1 and TRBJ2-1; 9 nucleotides line up with TRBD1. The V segment lost 4 bases and the J segment 7 bases; nucleotides outside the gene matches: 8. Looked up from germline, CDR1 is MGHDK and CDR2 is SYGVNS. The CDR3 loop spans 15 amino acids. The CDR3 DNA reads as TGTGCCAGCAGTGGGAGACAGGGGGATGGGAATGAGCAGTTCTTC. Its protein is CASSGRQGDGNEQFF.

This chain uses TRBV11-2 with TRBJ1-2; 11 nucleotides align to TRBD1. Germline V gene lookup returns CDR1 SGHAT and CDR2 FQNNGV. The trim removed 7 bases at V and 6 bases at J, leaving 16 bases unmatched. The CDR3 has 17 residues. The CDR3 region has the DNA TGTGCCAGCACCCGTACCGGGACAGGGGGACCTAGTAATGGCTACACCTTC. Its translation is CASTRTGTGGPSNGYTF.

This rearrangement joins TRBV28 to TRBJ2-1, with 8 bases lining up with TRBD2. Germline V gene sequence: CDR1 MDHEN, CDR2 SYDVKM. The CDR3 is 16 amino acids. V lost 7 bases, J lost 9 bases, and 17 bases stayed unmatched. The CDR3 region has the DNA TGTGCCAGCAACTTACCGGCCCCGGGAGGGAGGAGTGAGCAGTTCTTC. Protein product: CASNLPAPGGRSEQFF.

This clone was counted a few times. A read error may produce the germline difference seen at one junction end. This sequence joins TRBV7-2 and TRBJ2-7; D is uncertain. In germline, CDR1 is SGHTA, CDR2 FQGNSA. The CDR3 totals 14 residues. CDR3 sequence: CASTLGNLGYEQYF. CDR3 DNA sequence: TGTGCCAGCACCTTAGGGAACCTGGGCTACGAGCAGTACTTC.

The CDR3 spells CASSPPGRYEQYF. In DNA, the CDR3 is TGTGCCAGCAGCCCTCCGGGACGATACGAGCAGTACTTC. The chain carries TRBV27 and TRBJ2-7, with D possibly called TRBD1 or TRBD2 (5 bases each). The CDR3 contains 13 residues. V was clipped by 6 bases and J by 4 bases, with 13 bases between them. Germline lookup yields CDR1 MNHEY and CDR2 SMNVEV (reference sequence).

The CDR3 here is CASSEDRARYF. The CDR3 DNA reads as TGTGCCAGCAGTGAAGACAGGGCCCGGTACTTC. This sequence joins TRBV2 and TRBJ2-7; TRBD1 might be the D (6 bases). This CDR3 comprises 11 residues. Trimming removed 1 base from V and 12 bases from J, with 10 bases in between. Per germline, CDR1 SNHLY and CDR2 FYNNEI.

This chain connects TRBV2 to TRBJ2-2; tentative D call: TRBD1 (5 bases). The CDR3 covers 16 residues. Trimming left V 3 bases short and J 1 base short, with 12 bases between. Per germline, CDR1 SNHLY and CDR2 FYNNEI. CDR3 in DNA: TGTGCCAGCAGTGATCGGGCGGACAAGAACACCGGGGAGCTGTTTTTT. It translates to CASSDRADKNTGELFF.

The gene calls are TRBV7-2 and TRBJ2-3, with D unclear. This CDR3 has 12 residues. The germline CDR1 and CDR2 sequences are SGHTA and FQGNSA. V shed 5 bases and J shed 2 bases, with 5 bases lying between them. Here the CDR3 DNA reads TGTGCCAGCAGCAAGACCACAGATACGCAGTATTTT. Translated, it gives CASSKTTDTQYF.

This clone has just a few counts. The chain combines TRBV30 with TRBJ1-1, with TRBD1 matching over 9 bases. Losses at the gene ends were 2 bases for V and 11 bases for J; bases not matched to a gene: 6. The CDR3 loop spans 12 amino acids. Germline V gene data show CDR1 as GTSNPN and CDR2 as SVGIG (reference sequence). Written as DNA, the CDR3 is TGTGCCTGGAGTTGGGGACAGGGACACGCTTTCTTT. Amino acid sequence: CAWSWGQGHAFF. The full variable domain, in which reference TRBV30 and TRBJ1-1 provide the parts outside the CDR3, is SQTIHQWPATLVQPVGSPLSLECTVEGTSNPNLYWYRQAAGRGLQLLFYSVGIGQISSEVPQNLSASRPQDRQFILSSKKLLLSDSGFYLCAWSWGQGHAFFGQGTRLTVV.

The chain joins TRBV9 to TRBJ1-1; maybe TRBD1 (5 bases). The CDR3 spans 16 residues. Trimming took off 0 bases at V and 0 bases at J, with 12 bases between the two ends. From germline, CDR1 is SGDLS and CDR2 YYNGEE. The CDR3: CASSVGTSWMNTEAFF. The CDR3 DNA is TGTGCCAGCAGCGTAGGGACATCCTGGATGAACACTGAAGCTTTCTTT. The full variable domain, in which reference TRBV9 and TRBJ1-1 provide the parts outside the CDR3, is DSGVTQTPKHLITATGQRVTLRCSPRSGDLSVYWYQQSLDQGLQFLIQYYNGEERAKGNILERFSAQQFPDLHSELNLSSLELGDSALYFCASSVGTSWMNTEAFFGQGTRLTVV.

This sequence joins TRBV10-3 and TRBJ1-1; no clear D. Trimming took off 8 bases at V and 3 bases at J, with 10 bases between the two ends. CDR1 is ENHRY and CDR2 is SYGVKD in the germline V gene. This CDR3 contains 12 residues. CDR3 nucleotides: TGTGCCATCTCCGGAATAGACACTGAAGCTTTCTTT. Protein: CAISGIDTEAFF.